The sequence of this TCR beta chain was determined in a study of identical twins. Findings and limits, study-wide: Abundant cord blood beta clonotypes carried fewer insertions; memory repertoires showed none.

TCRdb re-called the 5' RACE reads through MiXCR, storing one row per CDR3 protein. The data hold hundreds of thousands of distinct CDR3 sequences, with more than 6.5% observed a single time. For this clonotype: Its antigen remains unidentified.

This sample was also put to use in a study of yellow fever vaccine responses in identical twins.

The sequence derives from a woman aged 18-29 years in good health. Input material: PBMCs.

The chain's CDR3 is CSARDFRLPAGELFF. As DNA, the CDR3 is TGCAGTGCTAGAGATTTTCGGCTTCCGGCCGGGGAGCTGTTTTTT. The rearrangement uses TRBV20-1 and TRBJ2-2; the D is unclear. The CDR3 consists of 15 residues. Germline V CDR1 and CDR2: DFQATT, SNEGSKA (reference sequence). Trimming took off 0 bases at V and 6 bases at J, with 14 bases between the two ends.